The 9 T cell receptor beta chains below come from one sample, sequenced in a study of beta chain features in type 1 diabetes. The investigators reverse transcribed all of the isolated RNA, so they sequenced expressed TCRB transcripts. Sequenced by immunoSEQ multiplex PCR; TCRdb stores in-frame clones only, minus some. In the table there are about 320,000 clones, around 15% of which are singletons. Sequenced input: central memory CD4+ T cells from blood. Receptor source: a man in his thirties or forties in good health.

This clone turned up a few times. The chain has TRBV29-1 and TRBJ2-3; possibly TRBD2 for D (5 bases). V was shortened by 6 bases and J by 2 bases, with 9 bases between the two germline ends. This CDR3 is built from 12 residues. From germline, CDR1 is SQVTM and CDR2 ANQGSEA. For the CDR3, the DNA is TGCAGCGTCCTGACTAACACAGATACGCAGTATTTT. Protein: CSVLTNTDTQYF.

There are a few counts of this clone. The chain carries TRBV7-2 and TRBJ1-1; no definite D call. The CDR3 has 11 residues. In germline, CDR1 is SGHTA, CDR2 FQGNSA. V dropped 5 bases and J dropped 3 bases, with 4 bases sitting between them. The CDR3 spells CASSEDTEAFF. The CDR3 DNA sequence: TGTGCCAGCAGCGAGGACACTGAAGCTTTCTTT. Variable domain in full (rest from reference TRBV7-2 and TRBJ1-1): GAGVSQSPSNKVTEKGKDVELRCDPISGHTALYWYRQSLGQGLEFLIYFQGNSAPDKSGLPSDRFSAERTGGSVSTLTIQRTQQEDSAVYLCASSEDTEAFFGQGTRLTVV.

This chain joins TRBV7-2 and TRBJ2-7, with unresolved D. V lost 2 bases and J lost 3, with 11 bases in between. In germline, CDR1 is SGHTA, CDR2 FQGNSA. This CDR3 region has 14 residues. The chain's CDR3 is CASSLLSGFYEQYV. The CDR3 nucleotides are TGTGCCAGCAGCTTACTGTCCGGGTTCTACGAGCAGTACGTC.

This clone came up a few times. The chain recombines TRBV27 with TRBJ2-1; 9 bases fit TRBD2. In germline, CDR1 is MNHEY, CDR2 SMNVEV (reference sequence). The CDR3 is made up of 15 amino acids. The trim removed 2 bases at V and 9 bases at J, leaving 8 bases unmatched. The CDR3 loop reads CASSLLLAGVSEQFF. DNA for the CDR3: TGTGCCAGCAGTTTACTACTAGCGGGCGTGAGTGAGCAGTTCTTC.

This clone was observed a few times. V gene TRBV10-1 combines with J gene TRBJ1-1; D might be TRBD1 (6 bases). With 6 bases removed from V and 8 bases from J, the gap between germline ends came to 16 bases. The CDR3 length is 13 residues. Germline values: CDR1 WNHNN, CDR2 SYGVQD (reference sequence). The CDR3 here is CASSQQGRPEAFF. The CDR3, as DNA: TGCGCCAGCAGCCAACAGGGAAGGCCCGAAGCTTTCTTT.

This chain connects TRBV5-5 to TRBJ2-3; weak D call: TRBD2 (6 bases). With 2 bases removed from V and 4 bases from J, the gap between germline ends came to 8 bases. The CDR3 is 13 amino acids. Germline loops: CDR1 SGHKS, CDR2 YYEKEE (reference sequence). The CDR3 is CASSLGGSDTQYF. For the CDR3, the DNA is TGTGCCAGCAGCTTAGGAGGGTCAGATACGCAGTATTTT.

This chain links TRBV4-3 with TRBJ1-6, with 9 bases that match TRBD1. V lost 4 bases, J lost 13 bases, and 11 bases stayed unmatched. From germline, CDR1 is LGHNA and CDR2 YSLEER. The CDR3 is 15 residues long. The DNA of the CDR3 is TGCGCCAGCAGCCCCCAGGACAGGGGATCTTCGCCCCTCCACTTT. It encodes CASSPQDRGSSPLHF.

This clone was observed a handful of times. The V call is TRBV30, the J call TRBJ2-5; perhaps TRBD1 as D (6 bases). The CDR3 consists of 14 residues. Trimming shortened V by 5 bases and J by 5 bases, and 18 bases separated the two germline ends. Per the germline V gene, CDR1 is GTSNPN and CDR2 is SVGIG (reference sequence). CDR3 sequence (DNA): TGTGCCTGGTTGAAAAGGGGACATCGGGAGACCCAGTACTTC. Translated, it gives CAWLKRGHRETQYF.

This clone was observed a handful of times. This chain links TRBV27 with TRBJ2-3; the match to TRBD2 covers 11 bases. CDR3 length equals 15 residues. V shed 6 bases and J 5 bases; nucleotides not matched to a gene: 7. CDR1 is MNHEY and CDR2 is SMNVEV in the germline V gene (reference sequence). The chain's CDR3 is CASRLAGGPVDTQYF. CDR3 coding DNA: TGTGCCAGCAGGTTAGCGGGAGGGCCGGTAGATACGCAGTATTTT.